The clone carrying this TCR beta chain has at least ten counts. Its target is not known. Breast cancer patients provided tissue from their axillary draining lymph nodes. TCRdb used MiXCR to reprocess the multiplex PCR reads, holding one entry per CDR3 protein. Here the sample spans 200,000 or so distinct CDR3 sequences, around a third being singletons. V lost 2 bases to trimming and J lost 4 bases; unmatched junction nucleotides: 6. Germline V gives CDR1 DFQATT, CDR2 SNEGSKA (reference sequence). This CDR3 is built from 14 residues. These data are taken from a study of breast tumors, draining lymph nodes, adjacent tissues. Whole-study findings and limits: Compared with basal-like, luminal-like tumors shared significantly more repertoire with nontumor tissue. Tumor T cell lymph node origin was a supported hypothesis, not proven. Tumor TCR diversity was below lymph nodes but above nontumor tissue. Data fit most tumor T cells coming from lymph node, expanding in tumor.

This TCR was sampled from a female donor with breast cancer. Some clones in this sample may be carry-over from other donors' samples. Sample: axillary lymph node tissue. The rearrangement uses TRBV20-1 and TRBJ1-2, with 8 bases identical to TRBD1. CDR3 DNA sequence: TGCAGTGCTAGATCCGGACAGGGCGGCTATGGCTACACCTTC. Its protein is CSARSGQGGYGYTF.